This T cell receptor beta chain was retrieved from a study of CD8+CD57+ T cells in acquired aplastic anemia. In patients chosen for sequencing, flow cytometry had shown CD8+CD57+ cell expansion. With 0 bases removed from V and 2 bases from J, the gap between germline ends came to 13 bases. The CDR3 runs 16 residues. Germline V gives CDR1 SGHRS, CDR2 YFSETQ. Genomic DNA served as template for TCR beta VDJ and CDR3 profiling. TCRdb itself ran the reads through MiXCR, one entry per CDR3 protein. The sample has around 180,000 distinct CDR3 sequences; approximately 48% are singletons. This clonotype was picked up a small number of times.

This TCR was recovered from a human donor with aplastic anemia. The sequencing sample was made of sorted CD4+, CD8+, or CD8+CD57+ T cells (not recorded which) from PBMCs. The chain couples TRBV5-1 to TRBJ2-3; a weak D match, TRBD2 (5 bases). Written as DNA, the CDR3 is TGCGCCAGCAGCTTGGAGTCACTAGTGAACACAGATACGCAGTATTTT. This translates into CASSLESLVNTDTQYF.